The 21 T cell receptor beta chains given below trace back to one sample, sequenced in a study of immune cell composition in non-small cell lung cancer (dated by TCRdb to between 2016 and 2019). The library relied on the immunoSEQ multiplex PCR assay. TCRdb re-hosts the immuneACCESS table, in-frame sequences only. Its copies lack some clones; in the studies checked, an unresolved V gene accounts for under half of them, and the cause for the rest is not known. The sample contains 15,000 or so clones, under 75% of them found a single time. The leading ten clones occupy 7.5% of the sample. Input material: lung tumor tissue. These receptors originate from a human donor with non-small cell lung cancer.

This clone has only a few counts. The CDR3 sequence: CASSGTPQGAFF. The DNA of the CDR3 is TGTGCCAGCAGTGGCACACCACAGGGAGCTTTCTTT. V gene TRBV2 combines with J gene TRBJ1-1; the D gene is possibly TRBD1 (6 bases). The CDR3 is 12 amino acids. Between the trimmed V and J ends, which lost 4 bases and 10 bases, there was a span of 13 bases. Germline loops: CDR1 SNHLY, CDR2 FYNNEI.

The gene calls are TRBV27 and TRBJ2-5, with 9 nucleotides matching TRBD2. Germline V gene sequence: CDR1 MNHEY, CDR2 SMNVEV (reference sequence). Trimming cost V 7 bases and J 5 bases; bases outside gene matches: 11. The CDR3 is 15 amino acids. The CDR3 spells CASIRASGGKETQYF. The CDR3 bases are TGTGCCAGCATCCGCGCAAGCGGGGGGAAGGAGACCCAGTACTTC.

The J gene is TRBJ1-1, the V gene TRBV2; D is undetermined. The V gene's germline CDR1 is SNHLY and CDR2 FYNNEI. V lost 6 bases and J lost 4, with 12 bases in between. The CDR3 is 13 amino acids. DNA of the CDR3: TGTGCCAGCAGGTGGTTGGGGAGCACTGAAGCTTTCTTT. It codes for CASRWLGSTEAFF.

V and J are TRBV6-1 and TRBJ1-5, with a weak D call TRBD1 (6 bases). V lost 1 base and J 3 bases, leaving 13 bases between the germline ends. CDR3 length: 16 amino acids. From germline, CDR1 is MNHNS and CDR2 SASEGT. Written as DNA, the CDR3 is TGTGCCAGCAGTGAAGTCGACAGGACCCCCAATCAGCCCCAGCATTTT. It specifies CASSEVDRTPNQPQHF.

The V call is TRBV29-1, the J call TRBJ2-5; 13 bases are a match to TRBD2. This CDR3 has 15 amino acids. V lost 6 bases and J lost 1; bases outside the gene matches: 5. CDR1 and CDR2 (germline): SQVTM, ANQGSEA. The CDR3 reads CSVEGLAGIQETQYF. The CDR3 coding sequence is TGCAGCGTCGAGGGACTAGCGGGAATCCAAGAGACCCAGTACTTC.

The chain links TRBV18 to TRBJ2-7, with D possibly TRBD1 on 6 matching bases. The CDR3 has 14 amino acids. CDR1 and CDR2 (germline): KGHSH, LQKENI. V was clipped by 6 bases and J by 1 base, with 13 bases between them. Written as DNA, the CDR3 is TGTGCCAGCTCTCAGGACAGTGTTTCCTACGAGCAGTACTTC. This codes for CASSQDSVSYEQYF.

The chain couples TRBV27 to TRBJ1-1; D is possibly TRBD1 (6 bases). The V end lost 8 bases, the J end lost 0 bases, and 13 bases lay between the germline ends. The CDR3 has 14 amino acids. Germline CDR1 MNHEY, CDR2 SMNVEV (reference sequence). The CDR3 nucleotides read TGTGCCAGCGGCAAGGGGGGGATGAACACTGAAGCTTTCTTT. This translates into CASGKGGMNTEAFF.

This sequence joins TRBV5-8 and TRBJ1-3; 8 nucleotides agree with TRBD1. The trim removed 4 bases at V and 3 bases at J, leaving 6 bases unmatched. Germline assignment: CDR1 SGHTS and CDR2 YDEGEE. This CDR3 contains 15 residues. The CDR3 region is CASSPGGAGGNTIYF. The CDR3 DNA sequence: TGTGCCAGCAGCCCAGGGGGCGCGGGTGGAAACACCATATATTTT.

The V and J genes are TRBV6-1 and TRBJ2-7, with 8 positions matching TRBD1. The CDR3 loop spans 13 amino acids. The trim removed 7 bases at V and 2 bases at J, leaving 4 bases unmatched. Germline-derived CDR1 and CDR2 are MNHNS and SASEGT. The CDR3 bases are TGTGCCAGCACAGGGACAGGTACCTACGAGCAGTACTTC. As protein: CASTGTGTYEQYF.

The chain joins TRBV29-1 to TRBJ2-1; D might be TRBD1 (8 bases). The V gene lost 4 bases and the J gene lost 7 bases, with 20 bases spanning the gap. The germline V gene encodes CDR1 SQVTM and CDR2 ANQGSEA. The CDR3 length is 15 residues. Here the CDR3 reads CSVGGGGQGGNEQFF. The CDR3 DNA is TGCAGCGTTGGGGGGGGAGGACAGGGTGGAAATGAGCAGTTCTTC.

The rearrangement joins TRBV28 to TRBJ1-1, with D possibly being TRBD1 (5 bases). Germline V CDR1 and CDR2: MDHEN, SYDVKM. The CDR3 runs to 14 residues. Trimming cost V 2 bases and J 6 bases, with 13 bases left between them. The CDR3 region is CASSLRRGLSEAFF. The CDR3 DNA is TGTGCCAGCAGTTTAAGAAGGGGTCTCTCTGAAGCTTTCTTT. The full variable domain, completed using reference TRBV28 and TRBJ1-1, is DVKVTQSSRYLVKRTGEKVFLECVQDMDHENMFWYRQDPGLGLRLIYFSYDVKMKEKGDIPEGYSVSREKKERFSLILESASTNQTSMYLCASSLRRGLSEAFFGQGTRLTVV.

The V gene is TRBV6-5, the J gene TRBJ1-4, with 9 bases fitting TRBD1. Germline CDR1 MNHEY, CDR2 SVGAGI. Losses at the gene ends were 6 bases for V and 7 bases for J; bases not matched to a gene: 9. The CDR3 covers 15 residues. The CDR3 DNA follows: TGTGCCAGCAGCCCACGAGGGACAGGGACTGAAAAACTGTTTTTT. This translates into CASSPRGTGTEKLFF.

DNA for the CDR3: TGTGCCAGCAGTCCCTCCCCCGGGGGGGAGCAGTACTTC. As protein: CASSPSPGGEQYF. This chain links TRBV27 with TRBJ2-7; 7 bases line up with TRBD2. There are 13 residues in the CDR3. J was trimmed by 7 bases and V by 5 bases; bases with no gene match: 8. The germline gives CDR1 MNHEY, CDR2 SMNVEV (reference sequence).

V gene TRBV7-8 combines with J gene TRBJ2-7, with D unresolved. Looked up from germline, CDR1 is SGHVS and CDR2 is FQNEAQ. V was cut by 1 base and J by 0 bases, with 13 bases left in between. CDR3 length equals 16 residues. CDR3 in amino acids: CASSLVNGGNSYEQYF. In nucleotides, the CDR3 is TGTGCCAGCAGCTTAGTAAACGGCGGCAACTCCTACGAGCAGTACTTC.

This chain uses TRBV19 with TRBJ1-2, with D possibly TRBD1 on 6 matching bases. The germline V and J ends were trimmed by 3 bases and 4 bases, with 9 bases remaining between them. Germline-derived CDR1 and CDR2 are LNHDA and SQIVND (reference sequence). The CDR3 consists of 13 residues. For the CDR3, the DNA is TGTGCCAGTAGTATGGCAGGGGTCTATGGCTACACCTTC. Protein product: CASSMAGVYGYTF.

The CDR3: CASSVNTGLNTGELFF. CDR3 coding DNA: TGTGCCAGCAGCGTGAATACAGGGCTAAACACCGGGGAGCTGTTTTTT. The chain carries TRBV9 and TRBJ2-2, with a tentative D call TRBD1 (6 bases). This CDR3 has 16 residues. Trimming removed 2 bases from V and 2 bases from J, with 13 bases in between. Germline assignment: CDR1 SGDLS and CDR2 YYNGEE.

This clone is a singleton in its sample. The chain joins TRBV6-5 to TRBJ2-5, with D maybe TRBD2 (5 bases). The CDR3 runs 13 residues. V lost 0 bases and J 4 bases, leaving 6 bases between the germline ends. From germline, CDR1 is MNHEY and CDR2 SVGAGI. CDR3 coding DNA: TGTGCCAGCAGTTACTCACGGGGAGAGACCCAGTACTTC. Protein: CASSYSRGETQYF.

This clone was seen a single time. The rearrangement joins TRBV5-1 to TRBJ1-2; D possibly corresponds to TRBD1 (6 bases). Trimming took off 0 bases at V and 4 bases at J, with 13 bases between the two ends. The CDR3 is 15 amino acids. Germline V gene sequence: CDR1 SGHRS, CDR2 YFSETQ. In nucleotides, the CDR3 is TGCGCCAGCAGCTTGGGGCAGGGGAGTCTCTATGGCTACACCTTC. Residues: CASSLGQGSLYGYTF.

The rearrangement uses TRBV7-6 and TRBJ2-7, with 8 bases matching TRBD1. V lost 5 bases to trimming and J lost 5 bases; unmatched junction nucleotides: 8. The CDR3 length is 14 residues. Per the germline V gene, CDR1 is SGHVS and CDR2 is FNYEAQ. The CDR3: CASSPGQVLDEQYF. CDR3 sequence (DNA): TGTGCCAGCAGCCCGGGACAGGTATTAGACGAGCAGTACTTC.

V is TRBV9 and J is TRBJ1-2; the match to TRBD1 covers 10 bases. V dropped 2 bases and J dropped 7; count of bases not matched to a gene: 5. The germline gives CDR1 SGDLS, CDR2 YYNGEE. This CDR3 is 14 amino acids long. This CDR3 reads CASSVRDRGIGYTF. The CDR3 nucleotides read TGTGCCAGCAGCGTCCGGGACAGGGGAATTGGCTACACCTTC.

This rearrangement joins TRBV5-1 to TRBJ2-5; the D gene is possibly TRBD1 (5 bases). Deletions cut 3 bases from V and 1 base from J, with 10 bases between. The CDR3 has 14 amino acids. The germline V gene has CDR1 SGHRS and CDR2 YFSETQ. CDR3 nucleotide sequence: TGCGCCAGCAGCTCCAGGGCCGGCCAAGAGACCCAGTACTTC. The encoded protein is CASSSRAGQETQYF.